This T cell receptor beta chain is drawn from a study of control samples from healthy donors and cancer patients. The method was immunoSEQ multiplex PCR; TCRdb's version includes in-frame clones alone and lacks a portion of them. The table records about 120,000 clones, 88% of them present only once. Germline-derived CDR1 and CDR2 are SGDLS and YYNGEE. Trimming pared 0 bases from V and 9 bases from J, leaving 19 bases between. The CDR3 is made up of 16 amino acids. V is TRBV9 and J is TRBJ1-5; D remains ambiguous. The TCR comes from a man aged 35 to 55 in good health. Sequencing input: blood. CDR3 loop: CASSVAWTQNRGPQHF. The CDR3 DNA is TGTGCCAGCAGCGTAGCTTGGACTCAGAATCGTGGGCCCCAGCATTTT.